This entry lists 11 T cell receptor beta chains sequenced from one sample in a study of beta chain features in type 1 diabetes. Expressed TCRB transcripts were sequenced, since all the RNA that had been isolated was reverse transcribed. Libraries were prepared by immunoSEQ multiplex PCR; TCRdb keeps only in-frame clonotypes and omits some of them. The sample records hundreds of thousands of clones, around an eighth being singletons. Source material: naive CD4+ T cells from blood. The receptors stem from a man between 18 and 29 years old in good health.

The chain joins TRBV28 to TRBJ2-5; D perhaps matches TRBD1 (5 bases). The CDR3 is made up of 13 amino acids. With 6 bases removed from V and 1 base from J, the gap between germline ends came to 9 bases. The germline V gene encodes CDR1 MDHEN and CDR2 SYDVKM. The CDR3, as DNA: TGTGCCAGCAGCTCTACAGGCCAAGAGACCCAGTACTTC. It is translated as CASSSTGQETQYF.

The rearrangement joins TRBV11-2 to TRBJ2-3; 8 positions agree with TRBD2. V was pared by 5 bases and J by 1 base, with 11 bases of the junction left unmatched. The CDR3 consists of 17 residues. Germline V gene sequence: CDR1 SGHAT, CDR2 FQNNGV. CDR3 protein: CASSPRGASGRTDTQYF. The DNA of the CDR3 is TGTGCCAGCAGCCCGCGGGGGGCTAGCGGACGCACAGATACGCAGTATTTT.

The rearrangement links TRBV7-6 to TRBJ1-5, with 7 nucleotides matching TRBD1. CDR1 is SGHVS and CDR2 is FNYEAQ in the germline V gene. Unmatched junction bases numbered 4, after V lost 3 bases and J lost 5 bases. This CDR3 is 14 amino acids long. The CDR3 sequence is CASSFGRGDQPQHF. The CDR3 region has the DNA TGTGCCAGCAGCTTTGGCAGGGGGGATCAGCCCCAGCATTTT.

The table lists this clone with a few counts. The rearrangement joins TRBV2 to TRBJ1-1, with 10 bases that match TRBD1. This CDR3 comprises 14 residues. CDR1 is SNHLY, CDR2 FYNNEI, per germline. J was trimmed by 3 bases and V by 6 bases; bases with no gene match: 4. CDR3 protein: CASRTTGGYTEAFF. The DNA of the CDR3 is TGTGCCAGCAGGACGACAGGGGGCTACACTGAAGCTTTCTTT.

The rearrangement uses TRBV5-4 and TRBJ1-1, with a tentative D call TRBD1 (5 bases). The CDR3 consists of 12 residues. CDR1 SGHNT and CDR2 YYREEE come from the germline V gene (reference sequence). The V and J ends lost 2 bases and 5 bases respectively, with 7 bases between them. The CDR3 DNA sequence: TGTGCCAGCAGCTTTCAGGGAACTGAAGCTTTCTTT. The encoded protein is CASSFQGTEAFF. The full variable domain, rest sourced from reference TRBV5-4 and TRBJ1-1, is ETGVTQSPTHLIKTRGQQVTLRCSSQSGHNTVSWYQQALGQGPQFIFQYYREEENGRGNFPPRFSGLQFPNYSSELNVNALELDDSALYLCASSFQGTEAFFGQGTRLTVV.

This clone has only a few counts. The V gene is TRBV6-5, the J gene TRBJ1-6; 9 positions agree with TRBD1. This CDR3 is 13 amino acids long. V gave up 10 bases and J gave up 5 bases; unmatched junction bases: 3. CDR1 is MNHEY, CDR2 SVGAGI, per germline. CDR3 sequence: CATHRGHNSPLHF. CDR3 sequence (DNA): TGTGCCACACACAGGGGGCATAATTCACCCCTCCACTTT.

The V and J genes are TRBV11-1 and TRBJ2-7, with TRBD1 matching 7 bases. The germline V gene has CDR1 SGHAT and CDR2 FQDESV (reference sequence). Germline trimming cut 2 bases from V and 3 bases from J; bases unmatched to any gene: 1. CDR3 length equals 13 residues. The CDR3 bases are TGTGCCAGCAGCTTAACAGGGGTCTACGAGCAGTACTTC. Its translation is CASSLTGVYEQYF.

This clone was counted only a few times. The chain links TRBV27 to TRBJ1-2; 7 bases are shared with TRBD1. This CDR3 region has 15 residues. V trimming: 5 bases; J trimming: 4 bases; junction bases outside the gene matches: 10. Germline CDR1 and CDR2: MNHEY and SMNVEV (reference sequence). The CDR3 DNA reads TGTGCCAGCAGTCCCCAGGACAGGCAACTCTATGGCTACACCTTC. This gives the protein CASSPQDRQLYGYTF.

This clone was counted between two and nine times. In nucleotides, the CDR3 is TGTGCCAGCAGCGTAGGAGTAGCGGGCGCTCAAGAGACCCAGTACTTC. It is translated as CASSVGVAGAQETQYF. The rearrangement uses TRBV9 and TRBJ2-5; 7 bases fit TRBD2. The trim removed 0 bases at V and 2 bases at J, leaving 7 bases unmatched. The CDR3 loop spans 16 amino acids. The germline V gene encodes CDR1 SGDLS and CDR2 YYNGEE.

J is TRBJ1-2 and V is TRBV7-2; no firm D call. The CDR3 has 15 amino acids. Trimming left V 8 bases short and J 5 bases short, with 21 bases between. CDR1 and CDR2 from the germline V gene are SGHTA and FQGNSA. The CDR3 DNA is TGTGCCAGCGGCTACCATGGGAGCCCAACGTATGGCTACACCTTC. This encodes CASGYHGSPTYGYTF.

This clone was found a few times. DNA of the CDR3: TGCGCCAGCAGCCAGGCAGGGAACAATCAGCCCCAGCATTTT. As protein: CASSQAGNNQPQHF. The rearrangement joins TRBV4-1 to TRBJ1-5, with D possibly matching TRBD1 (5 bases). CDR1 and CDR2 from the germline V gene are MGHRA and YSYEKL. This CDR3 is built from 14 residues. The V gene lost 3 bases and the J gene lost 3 bases, with 9 bases spanning the gap.